One and the same sample provided the 25 T cell receptor beta chains below, sequenced in a study of blood T cell repertoires in COVID-19. TCRdb's table, derived via immunoSEQ multiplex PCR, lists solely in-frame clones and lacks some. This table has 170,000 or so clones, around 85% appearing once. Sequencing input: peripheral blood. The receptors were gathered from a man aged 45-60 years with active or convalescent COVID-19.

The chain recombines TRBV30 with TRBJ1-5; D is ambiguous. V lost 1 base and J lost 6, with 10 bases in between. The CDR3 has 13 residues. Germline lookup yields CDR1 GTSNPN and CDR2 SVGIG (reference sequence). CDR3 sequence (DNA): TGTGCCTGGAGTGGCCCCCGGGGTCAGCCCCAGCATTTT. Amino acids: CAWSGPRGQPQHF.

The CDR3 here is CASSALANYGYTF. DNA of the CDR3: TGTGCCAGCTCCGCCTTAGCTAACTATGGCTACACCTTC. The chain couples TRBV18 to TRBJ1-2; the D is unclear. This CDR3 region has 13 residues. CDR1 is KGHSH, CDR2 LQKENI, per germline. The V and J ends lost 6 bases and 0 bases respectively, with 8 bases between them.

Only a few counts were recorded for this clone. Sequence at one end of the junction differs from germline and may be a read error. V and J are TRBV6-1 and TRBJ1-3, with TRBD1 matching over 9 bases. The CDR3 is 12 residues long. Looked up from germline, CDR1 is MNHNS and CDR2 is SASEGT. As DNA, the CDR3 is TGTGCCAGCAGTGAAAACTGGACAGGGGTGGAATTT. Residues: CASSENWTGVEF.

This sequence joins TRBV19 and TRBJ2-1, with 9 positions matching TRBD2. Germline CDR1 is LNHDA and CDR2 is SQIVND (reference sequence). The CDR3 is 16 residues long. The ends lost 4 bases at V and 3 bases at J; junction bases unmatched: 7. This CDR3 is CASSSHLAGDYNEQFF. The CDR3 DNA reads TGTGCCAGTAGTAGCCATTTAGCGGGAGACTACAATGAGCAGTTCTTC.

The chain recombines TRBV19 with TRBJ1-1; D uncertain. The V gene lost 8 bases and the J gene lost 0 bases, with 10 bases spanning the gap. CDR1 is LNHDA, CDR2 SQIVND, per germline (reference sequence). The CDR3 has 13 amino acids. The CDR3 region has the DNA TGTGCCAGTCGCTGGGGAGTGAACACTGAAGCTTTCTTT. Protein: CASRWGVNTEAFF.

The chain combines TRBV7-2 with TRBJ2-7; 8 bases are shared with TRBD1. Germline V gene lookup returns CDR1 SGHTA and CDR2 FQGNSA. CDR3 size: 12 residues. The trim removed 3 bases at V and 5 bases at J, leaving 0 bases unmatched. CDR3 bases: TGTGCCAGCAGCTTGACAGGGGACGAGCAGTACTTC. Protein sequence: CASSLTGDEQYF.

This sequence joins TRBV5-1 and TRBJ2-1; 7 bases fit TRBD2. Germline lookup yields CDR1 SGHRS and CDR2 YFSETQ. Trimming removed 3 bases from V and 0 bases from J; junction bases left unmatched: 6. The CDR3 consists of 16 residues. CDR3 sequence: CASSSAGLNSYNEQFF. The CDR3 coding sequence is TGCGCCAGCAGCTCGGCGGGACTAAACTCCTACAATGAGCAGTTCTTC.

The rearrangement uses TRBV7-2 and TRBJ2-7; 9 nucleotides match TRBD1. Germline values: CDR1 SGHTA, CDR2 FQGNSA. This CDR3 has 15 residues. V trimming: 6 bases; J trimming: 3 bases; junction bases outside the gene matches: 9. CDR3: CASRIPGQGFYEQYF. The CDR3, as DNA: TGTGCCAGCAGGATCCCGGGACAGGGATTCTACGAGCAGTACTTC.

The J gene is TRBJ2-6, the V gene TRBV24-1, with D possibly TRBD2 on 6 matching bases. V was clipped by 3 bases and J by 1 base, with 18 bases between them. CDR3 size: 19 residues. CDR1 and CDR2 from the germline V gene are KGHDR and SFDVKD. The CDR3 protein is CATSDPPGDARSGANVLTF. CDR3 DNA sequence: TGTGCCACCAGTGATCCTCCGGGGGACGCCCGGTCTGGGGCCAACGTCCTGACTTTC.

This clone came up once. This sequence joins TRBV10-2 and TRBJ1-3, with 7 bases aligning to TRBD1. V trimming: 7 bases; J trimming: 0 bases; junction bases outside the gene matches: 6. This CDR3 has 15 amino acids. Germline assignment: CDR1 WSHSY and CDR2 SAAADI. The CDR3 loop reads CASKGQPVSGNTIYF. In DNA form, the CDR3 reads TGCGCCAGCAAGGGACAGCCGGTCTCTGGAAACACCATATATTTT.

This chain uses TRBV7-2 with TRBJ2-5; 8 bases agree with TRBD2. The CDR3 spans 15 residues. The V gene end was trimmed by 6 bases and the J gene end by 2 bases; junction bases not matched to a gene: 8. The V gene's germline CDR1 is SGHTA and CDR2 FQGNSA. The CDR3 nucleotides are TGTGCCAGCAGACGCGGGAGGACCTCTCAAGAGACCCAGTACTTC. Translation gives CASRRGRTSQETQYF.

The CDR3 DNA is TGTGCCACCAGCAGTCCGGAGACGATCACCGGGGAGCTGTTTTTT. This gives the protein CATSSPETITGELFF. The chain joins TRBV15 to TRBJ2-2; unclear D gene. CDR1 is LNHNV, CDR2 YYDKDF, per germline (reference sequence). V gave up 3 bases and J gave up 4 bases, with 12 bases separating them. CDR3 size: 15 residues.

The chain has TRBV7-9 and TRBJ1-2, with a possible D match to TRBD1 (6 bases). This CDR3 contains 13 residues. Trimming took 10 bases from V and 3 from J, leaving 15 bases between them. In germline, CDR1 is SEHNR, CDR2 FQNEAQ (reference sequence). CDR3 nucleotides: TGTGCCACCGGGGGGCAGGGAGACTATGGCTACACCTTC. It specifies CATGGQGDYGYTF.

The table lists this clone with a few counts. The genes are TRBV21-1 and TRBJ1-2; the tabulated D call, TRBD1, remains unverified against the DNA. TRBV21-1 is annotated as a pseudogene. The CDR3 is 13 residues long. The CDR3 DNA reads TGTGCCAGCAGCCTCCAGGTGGGTGATGGCTACACCTTC. Translating it yields CASSLQVGDGYTF.

The rearrangement joins TRBV9 to TRBJ1-2; 10 nucleotides agree with TRBD1. J lost 4 bases, V lost 4 bases, and 13 bases had no gene match. The CDR3 spans 17 residues. Germline-derived CDR1 and CDR2 are SGDLS and YYNGEE. The CDR3 spells CASSPGTGALETYGYTF. DNA for the CDR3: TGTGCCAGCAGCCCCGGGACAGGGGCCTTGGAAACCTATGGCTACACCTTC.

V usage is TRBV3-1 (or the pseudogene TRBV3-2) and J usage is TRBJ2-1; 13 bases map to TRBD2. In germline, CDR1 is LGHDT, CDR2 YNNKEL (reference sequence). CDR3 length: 16 amino acids. V shed 1 base, J shed 5 bases, and the junction held 2 bases outside the gene matches. CDR3: CASSQVGTSGDNEQFF. The CDR3 nucleotides read TGTGCCAGCAGCCAAGTGGGGACTAGCGGGGACAATGAGCAGTTCTTC.

The gene calls are TRBV7-2 and TRBJ1-1, with D possibly TRBD1 on 5 matching bases. CDR3 length: 12 amino acids. The V end was cut by 1 base, the J end by 8 bases, with 8 bases between. From germline, CDR1 is SGHTA and CDR2 FQGNSA. The CDR3 sequence is CASSLVSGEAFF. CDR3 sequence (DNA): TGTGCCAGCAGCTTAGTCTCAGGGGAAGCTTTCTTT.

The rearrangement links TRBV2 to TRBJ2-1; 8 nucleotides agree with TRBD1. The ends lost 10 bases at V and 8 bases at J; junction bases unmatched: 7. Germline-derived CDR1 and CDR2 are SNHLY and FYNNEI. The CDR3 is 12 amino acids. CDR3 DNA: TGTGCCACAGCTTCAGGGGGCTATGAGCAGTTCTTC. Translating gives CATASGGYEQFF.

V and J are TRBV7-2 and TRBJ2-2; tentatively, D is TRBD1 (6 bases). Trimming cost V 5 bases and J 0 bases, with 10 bases left between them. The germline gives CDR1 SGHTA, CDR2 FQGNSA. The CDR3 runs to 15 residues. CDR3 residues: CASSPRDTNTGELFF. CDR3 sequence (DNA): TGTGCCAGCAGCCCCCGGGACACGAACACCGGGGAGCTGTTTTTT.

The chain employs TRBV5-1 and TRBJ1-1, with no clear D. Trimming stripped 4 bases from V and 0 bases from J, with 7 bases between. The CDR3 has 13 amino acids. CDR1 SGHRS and CDR2 YFSETQ come from the germline V gene. CDR3 in DNA: TGCGCCAGCAGCGACAATATGAACACTGAAGCTTTCTTT. It specifies CASSDNMNTEAFF.

This clone was observed once. The chain combines TRBV18 with TRBJ2-7, with 12 bases that match TRBD2. The CDR3 contains 15 residues. The V and J ends lost 4 bases and 2 bases, in that order; junction bases with no gene match: 3. Germline V CDR1 and CDR2: KGHSH, LQKENI. The CDR3 coding sequence is TGTGCCAGCTCACGGCTAGCGGGAGGGGCCTACGAGCAGTACTTC. Its translation: CASSRLAGGAYEQYF.

In this sample, this clone turned up a few times. V and J are TRBV19 and TRBJ1-4, with 8 bases matching TRBD1. The CDR3 extends over 15 amino acids. J gave up 5 bases and V 4 bases, and 6 bases lay outside the gene matches. Germline loops: CDR1 LNHDA, CDR2 SQIVND (reference sequence). CDR3 loop: CASSKQGVRNEKLFF. The DNA for the CDR3 is TGTGCCAGTAGTAAACAGGGGGTCCGGAATGAAAAACTGTTTTTT.

There are a few counts of this clone. The chain combines TRBV7-6 with TRBJ1-3; 9 bases fit TRBD1. V lost 5 bases, J lost 0 bases, and 5 bases stayed unmatched. CDR3 size: 16 residues. The germline V gene encodes CDR1 SGHVS and CDR2 FNYEAQ. The CDR3 reads CASSLGTGRSGNTIYF. CDR3 sequence (DNA): TGTGCCAGCAGCCTCGGGACAGGGCGCTCTGGAAACACCATATATTTT.

The genes are TRBV6-5 and TRBJ1-6, with D perhaps matching TRBD1 (6 bases). CDR1 is MNHEY, CDR2 SVGAGI, per germline. V lost 7 bases and J 10 bases, leaving 17 bases between the germline ends. The CDR3 spans 14 residues. The CDR3 spells CASTLGGGDSPLHF. Here the CDR3 DNA reads TGTGCCAGCACTCTTGGCGGGGGCGACTCACCCCTCCACTTT.

This clone has a count of ten or more. V usage is TRBV3-1 (or the pseudogene TRBV3-2) and J usage is TRBJ2-4; 7 bases line up with TRBD1. The V segment lost 3 bases and the J segment 2 bases; nucleotides outside the gene matches: 7. Germline CDR1 is LGHDT and CDR2 is YNNKEL (reference sequence). The CDR3 runs 16 residues. The CDR3 is CASSHRGGESKNIQYF. CDR3 nucleotides: TGTGCCAGCAGCCATCGAGGGGGCGAGTCCAAAAACATTCAGTACTTC.